One sample yielded the 27 T cell receptor beta chains listed below, sequenced in a study of CD8+CD57+ T cells in acquired aplastic anemia. All sequencing subjects had displayed CD8+CD57+ cell expansion on flow cytometry. Profiles of TCR beta VDJ and CDR3 were generated from a genomic DNA template. TCRdb processed the reads anew with MiXCR; each CDR3 protein has one entry. The table includes about 200,000 distinct CDR3 sequences, about 60% detected once. Specimen: sorted CD4+, CD8+, or CD8+CD57+ T cells (not recorded which) from PBMCs. Receptors originate from a human donor with aplastic anemia.

CDR3 residues: CASSTQTVITEAFF. DNA of the CDR3: TGTGCCAGTAGTACCCAGACTGTGATTACTGAAGCTTTCTTT. V usage is TRBV19 and J usage is TRBJ1-1, with D hard to call. V was pared by 4 bases and J by 5 bases, with 14 bases between. This CDR3 comprises 14 residues. Looked up from germline, CDR1 is LNHDA and CDR2 is SQIVND (reference sequence). The whole variable domain, remainder taken from reference TRBV19 and TRBJ1-1, is DGGITQSPKYLFRKEGQNVTLSCEQNLNHDAMYWYRQDPGQGLRLIYYSQIVNDFQKGDIAEGYSVSREKKESFPLTVTSAQKNPTAFYLCASSTQTVITEAFFGQGTRLTVV.

The CDR3 DNA follows: TGCAGCGTTGATGGCCAGCGGGGATACAATGAGCAGTTCTTC. Translating gives CSVDGQRGYNEQFF. This chain joins TRBV29-1 and TRBJ2-1; 7 nucleotides agree with TRBD2. Germline CDR1 and CDR2: SQVTM and ANQGSEA. Trimming cost V 3 bases and J 4 bases; bases outside gene matches: 6. This CDR3 contains 14 residues.

This clonotype was seen a handful of times. One junction end does not reproduce the germline sequence, and a read error may be involved. The genes are TRBV10-3 and TRBJ1-2; D unresolved. CDR3 length equals 13 residues. The V gene's germline CDR1 is ENHRY and CDR2 SYGVKD. The CDR3 region has the DNA TGTGCCATCAGTGTGCAGGAAGGGTATGGTTACACCTTC. Amino acid sequence: CAISVQEGYGYTF.

The gene calls are TRBV6-5 and TRBJ2-7; D call uncertain. Germline values: CDR1 MNHEY, CDR2 SVGAGI. V lost 2 bases, J lost 0 bases, and 14 bases lay in between. The CDR3 contains 16 residues. The CDR3 is CASSYDRSGFSYEQYF. In DNA, the CDR3 is TGTGCCAGCAGTTACGATAGGTCGGGTTTCTCCTACGAGCAGTACTTC.

The chain employs TRBV18 and TRBJ2-7, with D possibly being TRBD1 or TRBD2 (5 bases each). V was cut by 3 bases and J by 6 bases, with 9 bases left in between. Germline V gene lookup returns CDR1 KGHSH and CDR2 LQKENI. The CDR3 length is 12 residues. The CDR3 loop is CASSPGTGEQYF. For the CDR3, the DNA is TGTGCCAGCTCACCCGGGACGGGCGAGCAGTACTTC.

A remark on this clonotype: One junction end disagrees with the germline gene, perhaps due to a read error. The chain joins TRBV7-3 to TRBJ2-7; no definite D call. Germline CDR1 and CDR2: SGHTA and FQGTGA. CDR3 length equals 14 residues. CDR3 in DNA: TGTGCTAGCAGCCCAAAGGGTCCGCCGGACGAGCAGTACTTC. Amino acids: CASSPKGPPDEQYF.

The chain uses TRBV20-1 and TRBJ1-5; D is ambiguous. The V end lost 3 bases, the J end lost 3 bases, and 9 bases lay between the germline ends. Germline CDR1 is DFQATT and CDR2 is SNEGSKA (reference sequence). The CDR3 contains 13 residues. CDR3 bases: TGCAGTGCTAGCTCGGCAGTCAATCAGCCCCAGCATTTT. It is translated as CSASSAVNQPQHF.

Concerning this clonotype: Relative to the germline gene, one junction end is altered; a read error may explain this. The chain links TRBV10-3 to TRBJ2-3, with 8 bases that match TRBD1. The CDR3 loop spans 20 amino acids. CDR1 and CDR2 (germline): ENHRY, SYGVKD. The CDR3 DNA reads as TGTGCCAGCAGTGAAGCGCGCGAGACAGGGGACACCCCGACAGTGGATACGCAGTATTTT. Amino acids: CASSEARETGDTPTVDTQYF.

This clonotype turned up a few times. The chain carries TRBV20-1 and TRBJ1-2; 9 bases match TRBD1. Losses at the gene ends were 3 bases for V and 2 bases for J; bases not matched to a gene: 4. Germline CDR1 DFQATT, CDR2 SNEGSKA (reference sequence). The CDR3 is made up of 14 amino acids. Written as DNA, the CDR3 is TGCAGTGCTAGTCCGGGACAGGGAAACTATGGCTACACCTTC. It encodes CSASPGQGNYGYTF.

This clonotype occurred a few times. The rearrangement joins TRBV7-9 to TRBJ2-7, with D perhaps assigned TRBD1 or TRBD2 (5 bases each). Germline CDR1 SEHNR, CDR2 FQNEAQ (reference sequence). V was cut by 1 base and J by 3 bases, with 13 bases left in between. The CDR3 runs to 15 residues. This CDR3 is CASSLDIGDGYEQYF. The CDR3 DNA follows: TGTGCCAGCAGCTTAGATATTGGGGACGGCTACGAGCAGTACTTC.

CDR3: CATSRDPGAPEQYF. The CDR3 DNA sequence: TGTGCCACCAGCAGAGATCCCGGGGCTCCCGAGCAGTACTTC. This rearrangement joins TRBV15 to TRBJ2-7; D may match TRBD1 or TRBD2 (5 bases each). V gave up 0 bases and J gave up 6 bases, with 12 bases separating them. The CDR3 covers 14 residues. CDR1 is LNHNV and CDR2 is YYDKDF in the germline V gene (reference sequence). Based on the CDR3 plus reference TRBV15 and TRBJ2-7, the full variable domain is DAMVIQNPRYQVTQFGKPVTLSCSQTLNHNVMYWYQQKSSQAPKLLFHYYDKDFNNEADTPDNFQSRRPNTSFCFLDIRSPGLGDTAMYLCATSRDPGAPEQYFGPGTRLTVT.

The chain couples TRBV7-2 to TRBJ2-5; D unclear. From germline, CDR1 is SGHTA and CDR2 FQGNSA. V was cut by 4 bases and J by 2 bases, with 11 bases left in between. This CDR3 is 14 amino acids long. The CDR3 DNA reads TGTGCCAGCAGCTCCCGGGTAGCACAAGAGACCCAGTACTTC. Protein: CASSSRVAQETQYF.

The V gene is TRBV24-1, the J gene TRBJ2-1; 10 bases are a match to TRBD2. Germline V gene data show CDR1 as KGHDR and CDR2 as SFDVKD. The length of the CDR3 is 15 residues. V was clipped by 5 bases and J by 7 bases; unmatched bases: 7. CDR3 DNA: TGTGCCACCAGTGGAGCTCTAGCGGGGGTTAATGAGCAGTTCTTC. It translates to CATSGALAGVNEQFF.

The chain has TRBV10-3 and TRBJ2-1, with D perhaps matching TRBD2 (6 bases). V lost 1 base to trimming and J lost 4 bases, with 14 bases between them. The CDR3 runs to 16 residues. Germline lookup yields CDR1 ENHRY and CDR2 SYGVKD. Here the CDR3 reads CAISELGGLLYNEQFF. CDR3 nucleotides: TGTGCCATCAGTGAGTTGGGAGGACTACTATACAATGAGCAGTTCTTC.

This chain joins TRBV5-4 and TRBJ1-6, with TRBD1 matching over 8 bases. The CDR3 consists of 14 residues. J gave up 8 bases and V 4 bases, and 5 bases lay outside the gene matches. The germline V gene encodes CDR1 SGHNT and CDR2 YYREEE (reference sequence). CDR3 DNA: TGTGCCAGCAGCCTTGACAGGGGAGATTCACCCCTCCACTTT. Translated, it gives CASSLDRGDSPLHF.

The chain is built from TRBV10-3 and TRBJ2-1; 9 bases match TRBD1. The J segment lost 1 base and the V segment lost 4 bases, leaving 5 bases of the junction unmatched. Germline assignment: CDR1 ENHRY and CDR2 SYGVKD. The CDR3 loop spans 16 amino acids. CDR3 residues: CAISAQGQGSYNEQFF. The CDR3, as DNA: TGTGCCATCAGTGCCCAGGGACAGGGATCCTACAATGAGCAGTTCTTC.

V usage is TRBV20-1 and J usage is TRBJ2-5, with unresolved D. The CDR3 runs 16 residues. V was pared by 0 bases and J by 5 bases, with 19 bases between. Germline-derived CDR1 and CDR2 are DFQATT and SNEGSKA (reference sequence). As DNA, the CDR3 is TGCAGTGCTAGAGATCTGTTAGCTCTCAGCGCGGAGACCCAGTACTTC. It encodes CSARDLLALSAETQYF.

The V and J genes are TRBV9 and TRBJ2-7; TRBD2 matches at 10 bases. The CDR3 spans 17 residues. V shed 4 bases, J shed 1 base, and the junction held 11 bases outside the gene matches. The germline V gene has CDR1 SGDLS and CDR2 YYNGEE. CDR3 loop: CASSQDGASGRSYEQYF. The DNA of the CDR3 is TGTGCCAGCAGCCAAGATGGGGCTAGCGGGAGATCCTACGAGCAGTACTTC.

On this clonotype: At one boundary the junction diverges from the germline segment, which might be a read error. The chain joins TRBV12-3 or TRBV12-4 to TRBJ2-3, with 9 bases identical to TRBD2. The CDR3 has 13 residues. CDR3 amino acids: CASSEGLAETGDF. CDR3 coding DNA: TGTGCCAGCAGTGAGGGACTAGCAGAAACAGGGGATTTT.

The chain is built from TRBV19 and TRBJ1-5; D is perhaps TRBD1 (5 bases). Looked up from germline, CDR1 is LNHDA and CDR2 is SQIVND (reference sequence). CDR3 length equals 16 residues. V was trimmed by 3 bases and J by 3 bases, leaving 15 bases between them. CDR3 residues: CASSILGRGTNQPQHF. CDR3 DNA sequence: TGTGCCAGTAGTATTTTGGGGAGGGGTACCAATCAGCCCCAGCATTTT. The whole variable domain, remainder taken from reference TRBV19 and TRBJ1-5, is DGGITQSPKYLFRKEGQNVTLSCEQNLNHDAMYWYRQDPGQGLRLIYYSQIVNDFQKGDIAEGYSVSREKKESFPLTVTSAQKNPTAFYLCASSILGRGTNQPQHFGDGTRLSIL.

The chain joins TRBV9 to TRBJ2-3; D gene uncertain. The CDR3 is 15 amino acids. Germline values: CDR1 SGDLS, CDR2 YYNGEE. V was trimmed by 0 bases and J by 0 bases, leaving 8 bases between them. CDR3 residues: CASSVGSSSTDTQYF. Written as DNA, the CDR3 is TGTGCCAGCAGCGTAGGGAGCTCGAGCACAGATACGCAGTATTTT.

The V and J genes are TRBV14 and TRBJ2-5; D is unresolved. Germline CDR1 and CDR2: SGHDN and FVKESK. Trimming took off 1 base at V and 0 bases at J, with 9 bases between the two ends. The CDR3 runs to 15 residues. CDR3 DNA sequence: TGTGCCAGCAGCCAAGGGTTCCGCGACCAAGAGACCCAGTACTTC. Translation: CASSQGFRDQETQYF.

The chain combines TRBV30 with TRBJ1-2; TRBD1 is a possible D gene (5 bases). V was trimmed by 2 bases and J by 12 bases, leaving 16 bases between them. CDR3 length: 12 residues. Looked up from germline, CDR1 is GTSNPN and CDR2 is SVGIG (reference sequence). The CDR3, as DNA: TGTGCCTGGAGTTCTCTGGGGGGGGACGACACCTTC. This gives the protein CAWSSLGGDDTF.

V and J are TRBV24-1 and TRBJ2-1, with TRBD1 matching 7 bases. This CDR3 is 16 amino acids long. Losses at the gene ends were 1 base for V and 0 bases for J; bases not matched to a gene: 2. Germline loops: CDR1 KGHDR, CDR2 SFDVKD. CDR3 loop: CATSDLGGTSYNEQFF. The CDR3 region has the DNA TGTGCCACCAGTGATTTAGGGGGCACCTCCTACAATGAGCAGTTCTTC.

This clonotype was detected a few times. The chain has TRBV12-3 or TRBV12-4 and TRBJ1-1; D possibly corresponds to TRBD1 (6 bases). This CDR3 region has 15 residues. V shed 6 bases and J shed 0 bases, with 14 bases lying between them. CDR3 residues: CASRYRDGVNTEAFF. CDR3 DNA sequence: TGTGCCAGCAGGTACAGGGACGGGGTGAACACTGAAGCTTTCTTT.

This sequence joins TRBV24-1 and TRBJ2-7; TRBD2 is a possible D gene (5 bases). V gave up 2 bases and J gave up 4 bases, with 17 bases separating them. The length of the CDR3 is 16 residues. Germline lookup yields CDR1 KGHDR and CDR2 SFDVKD. The CDR3 spells CATSDSKAGNVYEQYF. For the CDR3, the DNA is TGTGCCACCAGTGATTCCAAAGCCGGGAACGTTTACGAGCAGTACTTC.

V usage is TRBV19 and J usage is TRBJ2-3, with 11 bases lining up with TRBD2. This CDR3 region has 15 residues. J lost 8 bases, V lost 9 bases, and 13 bases had no gene match. Germline loops: CDR1 LNHDA, CDR2 SQIVND (reference sequence). The CDR3 DNA follows: TGTGCCAGCAGTTTGACTAGCGGGACCCAAGGTACGCAGTATTTT. Amino acid sequence: CASSLTSGTQGTQYF.